This T cell receptor beta chain was identified in a study of control samples from healthy donors and cancer patients. Repertoires were generated with immunoSEQ multiplex PCR, while TCRdb's copy carries only in-frame clones and drops some. Among about 130,000 clones listed, 90% were seen once. This CDR3 has 18 amino acids. V shed 7 bases, J shed 1 base, and the junction held 18 bases outside the gene matches. Germline assignment: CDR1 SGHNT and CDR2 YYREEE (reference sequence). The chain recombines TRBV5-4 with TRBJ2-7, with 9 bases matching TRBD2. This receptor was obtained from a man between 40 and 49 years old in good health. The specimen sequenced was blood. The CDR3 loop reads CASPTISKRGAFSYEQYF. CDR3 in DNA: TGTGCCAGCCCAACCATCTCCAAGCGGGGGGCCTTTTCCTACGAGCAGTACTTC.